This passage covers 5 T cell receptor beta chains from one sample sequenced in a study of T cells in Graves' hyperthyroidism and ophthalmopathy. Amplification targeted TCR beta CDR3 regions from RNA transcripts. The HTBI primer set was used in a first-round RT-PCR of the TCR CDR3. TCRdb redid the calling of the multiplex PCR reads with MiXCR, one entry per CDR3 protein. Seen here are 250,000 to 300,000 distinct CDR3 sequences, roughly 15% observed once, and the top ten hold about an eighth. The specimen was blood. These receptors were collected from a woman between 40 and 55 years old with Graves' hyperthyroidism that later progressed to Graves' ophthalmopathy.

This chain joins TRBV3-1 and TRBJ2-4, with D possibly TRBD1 on 5 matching bases. The CDR3 contains 14 residues. CDR1 is LGHDT, CDR2 YNNKEL, per germline (reference sequence). Trimming left V 1 base short and J 4 bases short, with 8 bases between. The CDR3 sequence: CASSQVPGKNIQYF. The CDR3 DNA follows: TGTGCCAGCAGCCAAGTACCAGGGAAAAACATTCAGTACTTC.

This clonotype came up many times. The rearrangement uses TRBV20-1 and TRBJ2-1; tentatively, D is TRBD1 or TRBD2 (5 bases each). Per the germline V gene, CDR1 is DFQATT and CDR2 is SNEGSKA (reference sequence). V was trimmed by 6 bases and J by 7 bases, leaving 13 bases between them. The CDR3 contains 12 residues. CDR3 nucleotide sequence: TGCAGTGCCTCGGGACCGCCGAATGAGCAGTTCTTC. Protein: CSASGPPNEQFF.

The sample holds many counts of this clonotype. CDR3 DNA sequence: TGTGCCGTGGTAAGGGGAGGGATTTCCTACGAGCAGTACTTC. Its protein is CAVVRGGISYEQYF. The chain joins TRBV7-9 to TRBJ2-7; TRBD2 matches at 7 bases. Per the germline V gene, CDR1 is SEHNR and CDR2 is FQNEAQ (reference sequence). V gave up 11 bases and J gave up 1 base; unmatched junction bases: 11. The CDR3 extends over 14 amino acids.

This sequence joins TRBV2 and TRBJ2-1, with 12 nucleotides matching TRBD2. CDR3 length equals 18 residues. Germline V gene lookup returns CDR1 SNHLY and CDR2 FYNNEI. With V trimmed by 7 bases and J by 12 bases, 22 bases remained unmatched. The CDR3, as DNA: TGTGCCAGCACCCCCGGGGGGCTAGCGGGAGGGTTTTCGGGGGGGCAGTTCTTC. This gives the protein CASTPGGLAGGFSGGQFF.

This clonotype was observed a handful of times. This chain uses TRBV6-1 with TRBJ1-1; no reliable D call. V was clipped by 7 bases and J by 5 bases, with 17 bases between them. CDR1 is MNHNS and CDR2 is SASEGT in the germline V gene. The CDR3 runs to 14 residues. CDR3 loop: CASTLGEGGTEAFF. As DNA, the CDR3 is TGTGCCAGCACATTAGGAGAGGGAGGGACTGAAGCTTTCTTT.